The 17 T cell receptor beta chains in this list originate from one sample, sequenced in a study of post-analysis software for immune sequencing data. Study findings and constraints: Patients carried 5 or 6 TRBV segments more frequently than controls did, and TRBV5-6, TRBV5-1 and TRBV20-1 were among them.

The antigens of these receptors remain unknown. Prepared libraries of TCR beta cDNA carried unique molecular identifiers. TCRdb redid the calling of the PCR reads with MiXCR, one entry per CDR3 protein. The table has about 620,000 distinct CDR3 sequences, around 40% seen once. Sequences were obtained from blood. Receptor source: a girl aged 10 to 17 with multiple sclerosis.

The chain has TRBV12-3 or TRBV12-4 and TRBJ2-5, with D possibly TRBD2 on 5 matching bases. V was pared by 2 bases and J by 11 bases, with 15 bases between. This CDR3 is built from 13 residues. In nucleotides, the CDR3 is TGTGCCAGCAGTTTATCATCGGGGAATGAGCAGTACTTC. As protein: CASSLSSGNEQYF.

The CDR3 coding sequence is TGTGCCAGCAGAAGAACCGGGACAGCTACTAACTATGGCTACACCTTC. Its protein is CASRRTGTATNYGYTF. The chain recombines TRBV6-6 with TRBJ1-2; 7 nucleotides agree with TRBD1. Germline V lookup: CDR1 MNHNY, CDR2 SVGAGI (reference sequence). This CDR3 contains 16 residues. V was clipped by 6 bases and J by 0 bases; unmatched bases: 10.

The chain couples TRBV6-5 to TRBJ2-5, with 7 bases lining up with TRBD1. The V gene's germline CDR1 is MNHEY and CDR2 SVGAGI. The V segment lost 0 bases and the J segment 5 bases; nucleotides outside the gene matches: 3. This CDR3 is 14 amino acids long. The CDR3 reads CASSYSTGSETQYF. For the CDR3, the DNA is TGTGCCAGCAGTTACTCGACAGGGTCGGAGACCCAGTACTTC.

The genes are TRBV7-3 and TRBJ2-5, with TRBD1 matching 11 bases. CDR1 SGHTA and CDR2 FQGTGA come from the germline V gene. V shed 5 bases, J shed 3 bases, and the junction held 11 bases outside the gene matches. CDR3 size: 17 residues. The DNA of the CDR3 is TGTGCCAGCAGCCGTCATCGACCGGGACAGGGGGAAGAGACCCAGTACTTC. Translating it yields CASSRHRPGQGEETQYF. The entire variable domain, with the rest obtained from reference TRBV7-3 and TRBJ2-5, is as follows: GAGVSQTPSNKVTEKGKYVELRCDPISGHTALYWYRQSLGQGPEFLIYFQGTGAADDSGLPNDRFFAVRPEGSVSTLKIQRTERGDSAVYLCASSRHRPGQGEETQYFGPGTRLLVL.

V is TRBV7-8 and J is TRBJ2-7; possible D gene TRBD1, 5 bases. Germline-derived CDR1 and CDR2 are SGHVS and FQNEAQ. The CDR3 covers 15 residues. V lost 2 bases, J lost 1 base, and 12 bases lay in between. The CDR3 loop is CASSLQGSRSYEQYF. CDR3 sequence (DNA): TGTGCCAGCAGCTTACAGGGTAGTCGGTCCTACGAGCAGTACTTC. Variable domain in full (rest from reference TRBV7-8 and TRBJ2-7): GAGVSQSPRYKVAKRGQDVALRCDPISGHVSLFWYQQALGQGPEFLTYFQNEAQLDKSGLPSDRFFAERPEGSVSTLKIQRTQQEDSAVYLCASSLQGSRSYEQYFGPGTRLTVT.

The chain is built from TRBV12-3 or TRBV12-4 and TRBJ2-2; TRBD2 aligns across 15 bases. After removal of 5 bases from V and 4 bases from J, the junction contained 5 bases not matched to a gene. The CDR3 spans 17 residues. The CDR3 loop reads CASSPGLAGGPTGELFF. The DNA of the CDR3 is TGTGCCAGCAGTCCGGGACTAGCGGGAGGCCCCACCGGGGAGCTGTTTTTT.

V gene TRBV6-5 combines with J gene TRBJ2-6; TRBD2 matches 10 bases. From germline, CDR1 is MNHEY and CDR2 SVGAGI. This CDR3 has 18 residues. J was trimmed by 4 bases and V by 2 bases; bases with no gene match: 8. The CDR3 DNA reads TGTGCCAGCAGTTACCCCTTAGCGGGAGGTCCCGGGGCCAACGTCCTGACTTTC. Amino acid sequence: CASSYPLAGGPGANVLTF.

This rearrangement joins TRBV20-1 to TRBJ2-7, with 9 bases aligning to TRBD2. Germline values: CDR1 DFQATT, CDR2 SNEGSKA (reference sequence). Unmatched junction bases numbered 12, after V lost 5 bases and J lost 1 base. The CDR3 length is 16 residues. The CDR3 here is CSALGGAGGDSYEQYF. CDR3 DNA: TGCAGTGCTCTCGGTGGGGCGGGAGGGGATTCCTACGAGCAGTACTTC.

About this clonotype: Just one base apart from a much larger clone, this may be a read error. The chain joins TRBV7-2 to TRBJ2-4; the D call may be TRBD1 or TRBD2 (5 bases each). The end of the DNA aligns better with TRBJ2-7, so the J call may be wrong. The CDR3 loop spans 16 amino acids. The V gene's germline CDR1 is SGHTA and CDR2 FQGNSA. The CDR3 protein is CANSLALSGRVYEQYF. The CDR3 nucleotides read TGTGCCAACAGCTTAGCGCTGTCAGGGCGGGTCTACGAGCAGTACTTC.

The chain links TRBV27 to TRBJ1-6; 7 positions agree with TRBD1. Losses at the gene ends were 5 bases for V and 5 bases for J; bases not matched to a gene: 9. CDR1 MNHEY and CDR2 SMNVEV come from the germline V gene (reference sequence). The CDR3 runs 16 residues. The DNA of the CDR3 is TGTGCCAGCAGTCTGAGGGGGGGGACAGATAATTCACCCCTCCACTTT. This gives the protein CASSLRGGTDNSPLHF.

The chain combines TRBV27 with TRBJ2-3; D is unclear. From germline, CDR1 is MNHEY and CDR2 SMNVEV (reference sequence). This CDR3 region has 12 residues. Trimming removed 5 bases from V and 6 bases from J, with 9 bases in between. CDR3 in DNA: TGTGCCAGCAGTCACTTAGGGGATACGCAGTATTTT. Amino acid sequence: CASSHLGDTQYF.

The chain employs TRBV2 and TRBJ2-5; D unclear. Germline V lookup: CDR1 SNHLY, CDR2 FYNNEI. Trimming cost V 8 bases and J 4 bases, with 8 bases left between them. The CDR3 consists of 11 residues. CDR3 DNA sequence: TGTGCCAGCGGGCAGCTAGAGACCCAGTACTTC. Translating gives CASGQLETQYF.

The V gene is TRBV5-1, the J gene TRBJ2-7; maybe TRBD2 (5 bases). V lost 1 base and J lost 5, with 10 bases in between. The CDR3 contains 13 residues. The germline CDR1 and CDR2 sequences are SGHRS and YFSETQ. This CDR3 reads CASSLTSRHEQYF. DNA for the CDR3: TGCGCCAGCAGCTTGACTAGTCGCCACGAGCAGTACTTC.

The J gene is TRBJ2-3, the V gene TRBV7-8; no clear D gene. The CDR3 consists of 15 residues. V was cut by 2 bases and J by 2 bases, with 11 bases left in between. CDR1 is SGHVS, CDR2 FQNEAQ, per germline. The CDR3 DNA reads TGTGCCAGCAGCTTATTGACGGCTTTCACAGATACGCAGTATTTT. It specifies CASSLLTAFTDTQYF.

The CDR3 DNA follows: TGTGCCAGCAGTCACTCGGCCAGGGGGTATGAAAAACTGTTTTTT. It yields the protein CASSHSARGYEKLFF. This chain joins TRBV12-3 or TRBV12-4 and TRBJ1-4; 7 bases agree with TRBD1. V dropped 5 bases and J dropped 6; count of bases not matched to a gene: 9. This CDR3 spans 15 amino acids.

This clonotype has only a few counts. V is TRBV12-3 or TRBV12-4 and J is TRBJ2-4; TRBD2 matches 14 bases. The closer fit of TRBJ2-7 to the DNA end suggests the J call may be wrong. The CDR3 extends over 15 amino acids. The CDR3 reads CASSPGLAGVNEQYF. The CDR3 bases are TGTGCCAGCAGCCCGGGACTAGCGGGAGTGAACGAGCAGTACTTC.

The gene calls are TRBV12-3 or TRBV12-4 and TRBJ1-4; 8 bases are shared with TRBD1. The CDR3 has 13 residues. Unmatched junction bases numbered 5, after V lost 6 bases and J lost 8 bases. For the CDR3, the DNA is TGTGCCAGCAGCGGGACAGGACGGGAAAAACTGTTTTTT. Residues: CASSGTGREKLFF.